The source of this TCR beta chain is a study of blood T cells in healthy people across ages (dated by TCRdb to between 2015 and 2017). In the study overall: In model experiments, template switching captured about one uniquely barcoded TCR beta cDNA molecule for every two T cells. The donors were divided into four age groups: young (average around 17 years), middle-aged (about 39), aged (about 60) and long-lived (roughly 88). Using the same blood draw, the study looked at two additional independent replicas of 1 million unique cDNA reads for two donors, one aged 18 to 30 and the other aged 80 or older. Donors of different ages were randomly distributed across sequencing lanes to avoid experimental bias. Using deep sequencing normalized with unique cDNA molecular identifiers, the study measured how TCR beta repertoire diversity changes with age. Results the study describes overall, beyond this receptor: Estimates of total diversity based on one million sequenced T cells were considered lower bounds and underestimates. Donor CMV infection status was unknown, potentially confounding age-related changes in expanded clonotypes. Compared with the aged group, the long-lived group had more naive CD4+ T cells, fewer expanded clones and increased TCR diversity, a pattern suggesting age selection. Bulk unsorted PBMC profiling prevented conclusive comparison of naive and antigen-experienced compartments. As age increased, observed TCR beta diversity per million T cells dropped in a roughly linear way, and a significant reduction was already evident by age around 41. A strong correlation was found between observed TCR beta diversity and the percentage of naive T cells measured by flow cytometry.

Libraries came from 5' RACE. The run used an Illumina HiSeq 2500. The second PCR ran for roughly 7 to 11 cycles and used a J-beta primer mix along with a sample-barcoded 5' primer. A template-switch 5' adaptor carrying 12 random nucleotides introduced a unique molecular identifier onto each TCR beta cDNA molecule. Each sample yielded at least 2.5 million CDR3-containing paired-end reads. First-strand cDNA was synthesized from all RNA with the Mint cDNA synthesis kit, primed by a TRBC-specific oligonucleotide. Following uracil-DNA glycosylase treatment, a first 18-cycle PCR with universal primers M1SS and BC2_uni_R was performed on all cDNA. As for the original processing: For normalization, 1 million high-quality reads were randomly selected from each sample, with every read carrying a distinct molecular identifier. Instead of being binned into consensus sequences, reads with shared molecular identifiers were discarded. CDR3 identification, clonotype clustering and error correction used MiTCR with a Q25 quality threshold and the strictest error-elimination algorithm. A nonparametric unseen species model with Euler transformation was used to estimate lower-bound total TCR beta diversity. Through fastp at Q25 and MiXCR, TCRdb rebuilt clones from the public reads, retaining in-frame beta chains. Rows merge per CDR3 protein into single entries with the most common DNA and genes. For this entry, the V and J calls and clone size follow TCRdb and not the study's own pipeline. For this sample the table gives hundreds of thousands of distinct CDR3 sequences, of which around three fifths were detected only once. The ten largest clones represent around a quarter of the sample.

Donors were 39 systemically healthy Caucasian individuals from Russia aged roughly 6 to 95 years. Each donor gave ten milliliters of peripheral blood, collected into EDTA-treated Vacutainer tubes. Ficoll-Paque density-gradient centrifugation was used to isolate PBMCs, with at least 6 million obtained per sample. Total RNA was extracted from PBMCs with Trizol reagent, with at least 6 micrograms obtained per sample. For every donor, an aliquot of PBMCs went through flow cytometry to measure the percentages of naive CD45RAhigh/CD27high T cells. With respect to this clonotype: It lacks a known antigen. No base quality information exists; no much larger clone differs at one position.

CDR1 and CDR2, per the germline V gene, are SNHLY and FYNNEI. From cysteine to phenylalanine, the CDR3 is 12 amino acids long. The entry retains the CDR3 DNA only, 36 bases that are in frame from base 1. A distance of 12 bases separates the germline ends of V and J, which lose 6 bases and 7 bases respectively. The sequence came from a man in his forties or fifties in good health. Material: blood. The rearrangement combines TRBV2 with TRBJ1-2, with the D segment identity uncertain. The nucleotides are TGTGCCAGCAGGGCCCTAAGTGGTGGCTACACCTTC. Translated, this is CASRALSGGYTF.